A single sample gave rise to the 21 T cell receptor beta chains below, sequenced in a study of T cells in Graves' hyperthyroidism and ophthalmopathy. TCR beta CDR3 regions were amplified from RNA. In the first-round RT-PCR of the TCR CDR3, the HTBI primer set was used. TCRdb used MiXCR to reprocess the multiplex PCR reads, holding one entry per CDR3 protein. The sample has roughly 700,000 distinct CDR3 sequences; approximately 40% are singletons. The source material was blood. The receptor set was obtained from a woman between 40 and 50 years old with Graves' hyperthyroidism.

For this clonotype: A read error is possible here, since a much larger clone lies one base away. The chain employs TRBV20-1 and TRBJ1-4; D gene ambiguous. Trimming removed 4 bases at V and 4 bases at J, with 7 bases between. The CDR3 loop spans 12 amino acids. The germline V gene has CDR1 DFQATT and CDR2 SNEGSKA (reference sequence). As DNA, the CDR3 is TGCAGTGCTATGGACGTTAATGAAAAACTGTTTTTT. This translates into CSAMDVNEKLFF.

Details on this clonotype: At one end the junction does not follow the germline gene, possibly because of a read error. This chain uses TRBV7-9 with TRBJ1-2; D might be TRBD1 (5 bases). The CDR3 loop spans 17 amino acids. In germline, CDR1 is SEHNR, CDR2 FQNEAQ (reference sequence). As DNA, the CDR3 is TGCGCCAGCAGCCAAGAATCGCAGGGCCGACTTAACTATGGCTACACCTTC. Encoded protein: CASSQESQGRLNYGYTF.

With respect to this clonotype: Here the CDR3 omits its conserved ending phenylalanine or tryptophan, so a read error is the likely source. The CDR3 protein is CASSSGHPEQYL. Here the CDR3 DNA reads TGTGCCAGCAGCTCGGGACATCCCGAGCAGTACCTC. V gene TRBV13 combines with J gene TRBJ2-7; TRBD1 is a possible D gene (6 bases). The V end lost 4 bases, the J end lost 6 bases, and 10 bases lay between the germline ends. The CDR3 runs 12 residues. Germline V gives CDR1 PRHDT, CDR2 FYEKMQ (reference sequence).

The sample holds many counts of this clonotype. This chain joins TRBV7-9 and TRBJ2-5; D gene uncertain. The CDR3 has 13 amino acids. CDR1 SEHNR and CDR2 FQNEAQ come from the germline V gene (reference sequence). Between the trimmed V and J ends, which lost 5 bases and 4 bases, there was a span of 11 bases. CDR3 region: CASSIRIGETQYF. DNA of the CDR3: TGTGCCAGCAGCATCAGGATTGGAGAGACCCAGTACTTC.

In the case of this clonotype: A single base separates this from a much larger clone, so it may be a read error. V usage is TRBV20-1 and J usage is TRBJ1-4, with D possibly matching TRBD1 (5 bases). V was cut by 6 bases and J by 8 bases, with 22 bases left in between. Germline CDR1 reads DFQATT; CDR2 reads SNEGSKA (reference sequence). This CDR3 region has 15 residues. CDR3 sequence reads: CSATRWWGGGEKLFF. The CDR3, as DNA: TGCAGTGCGACGAGGTGGTGGGGCGGGGGGGAAAAACTGTTTTTT.

V gene TRBV6-5 combines with J gene TRBJ1-1; D possibly corresponds to TRBD1 (6 bases). Per the germline V gene, CDR1 is MNHEY and CDR2 is SVGAGI. Trimming removed 8 bases from V and 3 bases from J, with 16 bases in between. The length of the CDR3 is 14 residues. As DNA, the CDR3 is TGTGCCAGCCTTGCCGCAGGGGAGTACACTGAAGCTTTCTTT. Its translation: CASLAAGEYTEAFF.

As for this clonotype: This sequence may be a read error, since a much larger clone differs from it by one base. The rearrangement uses TRBV19 and TRBJ1-2; perhaps TRBD1 as D (5 bases). Germline V lookup: CDR1 LNHDA, CDR2 SQIVND (reference sequence). The CDR3 has 17 amino acids. V was cut by 7 bases and J by 4 bases, with 25 bases left in between. The CDR3 nucleotides read TGTGCCAGTAACGGACCGACCGAGAGGAATGGGGGCTATGGCTACACCTTC. Protein product: CASNGPTERNGGYGYTF. The full variable domain, completed using reference TRBV19 and TRBJ1-2, is DGGITQSPKYLFRKEGQNVTLSCEQNLNHDAMYWYRQDPGQGLRLIYYSQIVNDFQKGDIAEGYSVSREKKESFPLTVTSAQKNPTAFYLCASNGPTERNGGYGYTFGSGTRLTVV.

V usage is TRBV7-9 and J usage is TRBJ1-1; TRBD1 agrees at 8 bases. The CDR3 consists of 15 residues. Germline trimming cut 4 bases from V and 1 base from J; bases unmatched to any gene: 5. CDR1 and CDR2 from the germline V gene are SEHNR and FQNEAQ (reference sequence). The CDR3 sequence is CASSSVDRANTEAFF. CDR3 nucleotides: TGTGCCAGCAGCTCGGTGGACAGGGCGAACACTGAAGCTTTCTTT. Using reference TRBV7-9 and TRBJ1-1 for the parts outside the CDR3, the full variable domain is DTGVSQNPRHKITKRGQNVTFRCDPISEHNRLYWYRQTLGQGPEFLTYFQNEAQLEKSRLLSDRFSAERPKGSFSTLEIQRTEQGDSAMYLCASSSVDRANTEAFFGQGTRLTVV.

This clonotype was seen only a few times. V usage is TRBV20-1 and J usage is TRBJ2-7; unclear D gene. CDR3 length equals 13 residues. V lost 5 bases, J lost 3 bases, and 14 bases lay in between. Per germline, CDR1 DFQATT and CDR2 SNEGSKA (reference sequence). The CDR3 sequence is CSAVRDIGYEQYF. The CDR3 nucleotides are TGCAGTGCTGTAAGAGATATAGGCTACGAGCAGTACTTC.

The V call is TRBV5-1, the J call TRBJ2-7, with 9 bases matching TRBD2. The ends lost 0 bases at V and 4 bases at J; junction bases unmatched: 11. This CDR3 comprises 17 residues. Per the germline V gene, CDR1 is SGHRS and CDR2 is YFSETQ. CDR3 sequence: CASSLVVSASGIYEQYF. The CDR3 DNA follows: TGCGCCAGCAGCTTGGTAGTTTCGGCTAGCGGGATTTACGAGCAGTACTTC.

The table lists this clonotype with many counts. The chain combines TRBV19 with TRBJ1-3; 7 positions agree with TRBD1. From germline, CDR1 is LNHDA and CDR2 SQIVND (reference sequence). J gave up 2 bases and V 9 bases, and 10 bases lay outside the gene matches. This CDR3 has 15 residues. The CDR3 DNA follows: TGTGCCAGCACCGGACAGGTCGGGCCTGGAAACACCATATATTTT. Translation gives CASTGQVGPGNTIYF.

In its sample, this clonotype was seen many times. This chain joins TRBV15 and TRBJ1-5; 9 bases match TRBD1. The trim removed 4 bases at V and 6 bases at J, leaving 4 bases unmatched. The CDR3 loop spans 14 amino acids. Germline CDR1 reads LNHNV; CDR2 reads YYDKDF (reference sequence). In DNA, the CDR3 is TGTGCCACCAGCACCGGGACAGGGATTCAGCCCCAGCATTTT. Its protein product is CATSTGTGIQPQHF.

This clonotype was seen many times. The chain uses TRBV29-1 and TRBJ2-7, with TRBD1 identical over 7 bases. J lost 0 bases, V lost 7 bases, and 12 bases had no gene match. The CDR3 has 15 amino acids. Germline-derived CDR1 and CDR2 are SQVTM and ANQGSEA. CDR3 sequence reads: CSAANGPGGSYEQYF. The CDR3 coding sequence is TGCAGCGCCGCTAACGGTCCAGGGGGCTCCTACGAGCAGTACTTC.

This clonotype was found once. A much larger clone differs by one base, so this may be a read error. The chain uses TRBV24-1 and TRBJ2-7; D possibly corresponds to TRBD2 (6 bases). CDR1 and CDR2 (germline): KGHDR, SFDVKD. This CDR3 contains 16 residues. V was trimmed by 6 bases and J by 6 bases, leaving 23 bases between them. The CDR3 here is CATSFEAVEGSGEQYF. The DNA for the CDR3 is TGTGCCACCAGTTTCGAAGCGGTGGAGGGGTCGGGCGAGCAGTACTTC.

This clonotype was recorded at least ten times. The chain recombines TRBV29-1 with TRBJ1-5; 7 bases are a match to TRBD1. Losses at the gene ends were 6 bases for V and 2 bases for J; bases not matched to a gene: 4. Per the germline V gene, CDR1 is SQVTM and CDR2 is ANQGSEA. The CDR3 covers 13 residues. CDR3 DNA: TGCAGCGTCTCAGACAGGGGCAATCAGCCCCAGCATTTT. Amino acid sequence: CSVSDRGNQPQHF. The entire variable domain, with the rest obtained from reference TRBV29-1 and TRBJ1-5, is as follows: SAVISQKPSRDICQRGTSLTIQCQVDSQVTMMFWYRQQPGQSLTLIATANQGSEATYESGFVIDKFPISRPNLTFSTLTVSNMSPEDSSIYLCSVSDRGNQPQHFGDGTRLSIL.

Worth noting for this clonotype: One junction end disagrees with the germline gene, perhaps due to a read error. This chain uses TRBV19 with TRBJ1-2; possibly TRBD1 for D (6 bases). The CDR3 contains 16 residues. The germline gives CDR1 LNHDA, CDR2 SQIVND (reference sequence). CDR3 protein: CASSIEQGESNCGYTF. Here the CDR3 DNA reads TGTGCCAGTAGTATAGAACAGGGAGAATCTAACTGTGGCTACACCTTC.

This clonotype was seen more than once but under ten times. One end of the junction varies from germline; a read error may be responsible. The V gene is TRBV5-1, the J gene TRBJ2-6; D perhaps matches TRBD2 (6 bases). The CDR3 spans 16 residues. CDR1 and CDR2 from the germline V gene are SGHRS and YFSETQ. CDR3 residues: CASSSGLGSGANVLTF. CDR3 in DNA: TGTGCCAGCAGCTCGGGACTCGGCTCTGGGGCCAACGTCCTGACTTTC.

V gene TRBV20-1 combines with J gene TRBJ2-1; a possible D gene is TRBD1 (6 bases). Trimming shortened V by 5 bases and J by 9 bases, and 14 bases separated the two germline ends. The germline CDR1 and CDR2 sequences are DFQATT and SNEGSKA (reference sequence). This CDR3 comprises 12 residues. The DNA for the CDR3 is TGCAGTGCTTCCGGGACAAAGAGTGAGCAGTTCTTC. The encoded protein is CSASGTKSEQFF.

Remarks on this clonotype: One end of the junction fails to match germline, which may point to a read error. The chain links TRBV10-2 to TRBJ1-1, with no clear D. From germline, CDR1 is WSHSY and CDR2 SAAADI. The CDR3 has 14 residues. The CDR3 protein is CASSPVPGRWEAFF. The DNA of the CDR3 is TGTGCCAGCTCACCAGTCCCGGGGAGGTGGGAAGCTTTCTTT.

This clonotype was counted at least ten times. This likely comes from a read error, as the CDR3 has no conserved phenylalanine or tryptophan at its end. No DNA is shown, since the ends of the CDR3 on it are uncertain; the CDR3 is the one TCRdb lists. The V call is TRBV24-1, the J call TRBJ1-4. Germline V gene data show CDR1 as KGHDR and CDR2 as SFDVKD. From its first to its last residue, the CDR3 has 10 amino acids. CDR3 protein: CATSDSSGRL.

This clonotype was counted at least ten times. The chain couples TRBV7-2 to TRBJ1-6; D gene ambiguous. In germline, CDR1 is SGHTA, CDR2 FQGNSA. This CDR3 is built from 12 residues. The ends were cut back, 4 bases at V and 10 bases at J, with 8 bases in the middle. In nucleotides, the CDR3 is TGTGCCAGCAGCTACACGGGCTCACCCCTCCACTTT. The encoded protein is CASSYTGSPLHF.